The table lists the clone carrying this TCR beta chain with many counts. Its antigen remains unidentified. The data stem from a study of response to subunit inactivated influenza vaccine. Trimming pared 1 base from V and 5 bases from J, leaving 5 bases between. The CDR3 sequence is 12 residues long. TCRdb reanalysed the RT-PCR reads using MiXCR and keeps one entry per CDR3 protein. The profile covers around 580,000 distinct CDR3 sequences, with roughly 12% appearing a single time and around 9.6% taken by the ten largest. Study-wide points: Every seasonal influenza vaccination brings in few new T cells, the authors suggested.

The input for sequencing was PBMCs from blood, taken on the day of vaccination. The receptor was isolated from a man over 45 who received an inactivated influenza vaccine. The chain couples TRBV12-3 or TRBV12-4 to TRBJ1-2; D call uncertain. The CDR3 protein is CASSLDRYGYTF. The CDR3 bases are TGTGCCAGCAGTTTAGACCGATATGGCTACACCTTC.